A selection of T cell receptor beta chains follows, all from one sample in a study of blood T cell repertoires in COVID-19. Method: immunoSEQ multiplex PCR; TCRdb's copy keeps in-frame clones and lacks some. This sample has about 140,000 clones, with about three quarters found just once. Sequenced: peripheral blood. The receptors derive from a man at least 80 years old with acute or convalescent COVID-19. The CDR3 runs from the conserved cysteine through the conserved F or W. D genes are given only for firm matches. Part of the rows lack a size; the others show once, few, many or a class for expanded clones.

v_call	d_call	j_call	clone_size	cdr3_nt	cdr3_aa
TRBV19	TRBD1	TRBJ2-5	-	TGTGCCAGTAGACCCATTGGGCCCGGGACAGGGGGCAACGCTCAAGAGACCCAGTACTTC	CASRPIGPGTGGNAQETQYF
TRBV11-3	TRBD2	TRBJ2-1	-	TGTGCCAGCAGCCAATCCGGGACTAGCGTCAATGAGCAGTTCTTC	CASSQSGTSVNEQFF
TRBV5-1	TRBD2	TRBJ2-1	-	TGCGCCAGCAGCTTGGGGTCGGGGGGAACCGACAATGAGCAGTTCTTC	CASSLGSGGTDNEQFF
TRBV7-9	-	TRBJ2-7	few	TGTGCCAGCAGCCAGGAGGCGGGGCTTTACGAGCAGTACTTC	CASSQEAGLYEQYF
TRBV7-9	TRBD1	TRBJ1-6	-	TGTGCCAGCAGGGAAGGGGACAGCTCCTATAATTCACCCCTCCACTTT	CASREGDSSYNSPLHF
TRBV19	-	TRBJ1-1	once	TGTGCCAGTAGTTCTCGGGGACTTACGAACACTGAAGCTTTCTTT	CASSSRGLTNTEAFF
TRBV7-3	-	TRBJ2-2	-	TGTGCCAGCAGCTTAATCGTAAACACCGGGGAGCTGTTTTTT	CASSLIVNTGELFF
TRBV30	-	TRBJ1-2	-	TGTGCCTGGAGCCCAGGGTGGAGCTATGGCTACACCTTC	CAWSPGWSYGYTF
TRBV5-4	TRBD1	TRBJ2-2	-	TGTGCCAGCAGCTACTACAGGGGTGTGGGCACCGGGGAGCTGTTTTTT	CASSYYRGVGTGELFF
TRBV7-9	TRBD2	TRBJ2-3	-	TGTGCCAGCAGCCGTCGGCCCTTAGCGGGGAGAGGCACAGATACGCAGTATTTT	CASSRRPLAGRGTDTQYF
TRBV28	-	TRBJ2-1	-	TGTGCCAGCACCCAGGGGAACAGGTACAATGAGCAGTTCTTC	CASTQGNRYNEQFF
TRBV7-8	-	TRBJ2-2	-	TGTGCCAGCAGCTTAAATCCGTCGAACACCGGGGAGCTGTTTTTT	CASSLNPSNTGELFF
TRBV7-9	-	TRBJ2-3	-	TGTGCCAGCAGCTTAGAGGAGGGAACAGATACGCAGTATTTT	CASSLEEGTDTQYF
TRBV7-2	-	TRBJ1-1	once	TGTGCCAGCACCCTAACGGGAGGTACTGAAGCTTTCTTT	CASTLTGGTEAFF
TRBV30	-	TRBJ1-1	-	TGTGCCTGGAGTTTCAGGGTTACCATGAACACTGAAGCTTTCTTT	CAWSFRVTMNTEAFF
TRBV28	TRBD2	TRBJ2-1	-	TGTGCCAGCACCGGGGGGGCCAATGAGCAGTTCTTC	CASTGGANEQFF
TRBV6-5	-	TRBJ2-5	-	TGTGCCAGCAGTTACTCTTCTGCTGCGGAGACCCAGTACTTC	CASSYSSAAETQYF
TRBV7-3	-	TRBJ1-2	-	TGTGCCAGCAGCCTCGGACAATCTAACTATGGCTACACCTTC	CASSLGQSNYGYTF
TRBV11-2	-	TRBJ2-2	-	TGTGCCAGCAGCTTAGATCGGGCCGGGGAGCTGTTTTTT	CASSLDRAGELFF
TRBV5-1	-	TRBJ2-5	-	TGCGCCAGCAGCTTGCAGGGGCGAGAGACCCAGTACTTC	CASSLQGRETQYF
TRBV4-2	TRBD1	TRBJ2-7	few	TGTGCCAGCAGTCCGGACAGGCCCTACGAGCAGTACTTC	CASSPDRPYEQYF
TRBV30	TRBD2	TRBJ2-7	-	TGTGCCTGGAGTCCTGCTAGCGGGGGGTACGAGCAGTACTTC	CAWSPASGGYEQYF
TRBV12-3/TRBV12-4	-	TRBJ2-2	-	TGTGCCAGCACAGCGACCTCGGCCGGGGAGCTGTTTTTT	CASTATSAGELFF
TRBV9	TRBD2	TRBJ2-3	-	TGTGCCAGCAGCGTAGGTGCGGGGGGAGAAAATACGCAGTATTTT	CASSVGAGGENTQYF
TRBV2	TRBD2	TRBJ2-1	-	TGTGCCACCAAGGGACTAGCGGACTACAATGAGCAGTTCTTC	CATKGLADYNEQFF
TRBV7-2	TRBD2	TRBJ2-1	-	TGTGCCAGCAGTCTCGAAGTAGCGGGGGGCCGCTCCTACAATGAGCAGTTCTTC	CASSLEVAGGRSYNEQFF
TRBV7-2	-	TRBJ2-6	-	TGTGCCAGCAGCTTAGCGCCGGGGGTCGGGGCCAACGTCCTGACTTTC	CASSLAPGVGANVLTF
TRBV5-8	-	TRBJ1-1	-	TGTGCCAGCAGCCCCCCGACAGGGAACACTGAAGCTTTCTTT	CASSPPTGNTEAFF
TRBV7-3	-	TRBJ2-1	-	TGTGCCAGCAGCTTGGGGGGTGAGATGAGGGATGAGCAGTTCTTC	CASSLGGEMRDEQFF